This T cell receptor beta chain was obtained from a study of shared clonotypes between healthy human individuals. CDR3 length equals 13 residues. The germline CDR1 and CDR2 sequences are KGHSH and LQKENI. The ends were cut back, 0 bases at V and 5 bases at J, with 7 bases in the middle. In its sample, this clone was seen once. The same CDR3 also results from other DNA sequences found in this sample. Libraries were prepared by immunoSEQ multiplex PCR; TCRdb keeps only in-frame clonotypes and omits some of them. The table has 1.5 million to 1.9 million clones, 95% to 99% seen once. The genes are TRBV18 and TRBJ2-5; D gene unclear. The sequenced sample consisted of naive CD4+ T cells sorted from blood. Sample subset: CD45RA+ positively selected. The receptor was isolated from a man aged 30 to 39 in good health. CDR3 in DNA: TGTGCCAGCTCACCACCGGGTCTGGAGACCCAGTACTTC. Residues: CASSPPGLETQYF. Complete variable domain (other parts from reference TRBV18 and TRBJ2-5): NAGVMQNPRHLVRRRGQEARLRCSPMKGHSHVYWYRQLPEEGLKFMVYLQKENIIDESGMPKERFSAEFPKEGPSILRIQQVVRGDSAAYFCASSPPGLETQYFGPGTRLLVL.